The 27 T cell receptor beta chains listed next were all sequenced from one sample in a study of identical twins. TCRdb called the 5' RACE reads again in MiXCR, with one record for every CDR3 protein. The repertoire holds roughly 1,500,000 distinct CDR3 sequences, with 25% to 35% as singletons. Sequences were obtained from cord blood. These receptors all come from a newborn girl in good health.

This clonotype was counted only a few times. The chain uses TRBV12-3 or TRBV12-4 and TRBJ1-1; unclear D gene. The V gene lost 6 bases and the J gene lost 6 bases, with 17 bases spanning the gap. CDR3 size: 14 residues. CDR3 nucleotides: TGTGCCAGCAGCCGCGGCTGGTTCAACGCTGAAGCTTTCTTT. Residues: CASSRGWFNAEAFF.

This clonotype has only a few counts. Here the CDR3 DNA reads TGTGCCAGCAGTTTATTCGGGGGAACCTATAATTCACCCCTCCACTTT. Protein: CASSLFGGTYNSPLHF. This chain links TRBV28 with TRBJ1-6; a possible D gene is TRBD1 (5 bases). The CDR3 runs to 16 residues. Germline V gene sequence: CDR1 MDHEN, CDR2 SYDVKM. V was cut by 1 base and J by 2 bases, with 9 bases left in between.

The chain carries TRBV28 and TRBJ2-1, with 9 positions matching TRBD2. The CDR3 is made up of 16 amino acids. Germline CDR1 MDHEN, CDR2 SYDVKM. V was pared by 5 bases and J by 9 bases, with 14 bases of the junction left unmatched. The CDR3 sequence is CASSRSGTSLVGEQFF. CDR3 bases: TGTGCCAGCAGTAGATCCGGGACTAGCTTGGTAGGTGAGCAGTTCTTC.

This clonotype has ten or more counts. Being one base from a much bigger clone, this may be a read error. This chain uses TRBV6-5 with TRBJ2-7; D unresolved. This CDR3 is built from 11 residues. Trimming took 2 bases from V and 5 from J, leaving 4 bases between them. Germline V gene data show CDR1 as MNHEY and CDR2 as SVGAGI. The CDR3 sequence: CASSYGHEQYF. CDR3 DNA sequence: TGTGCCAGCAGTTACGGGCACGAGCAGTACTTC.

The chain links TRBV20-1 to TRBJ1-1, with 7 bases lining up with TRBD1. The ends lost 4 bases at V and 5 bases at J; junction bases unmatched: 4. This CDR3 spans 12 amino acids. The germline gives CDR1 DFQATT, CDR2 SNEGSKA (reference sequence). The CDR3, as DNA: TGCAGTGCTAACTCAGGGGGAACTGAAGCTTTCTTT. Amino acid sequence: CSANSGGTEAFF.

The table lists this clonotype with a few counts. This chain uses TRBV5-1 with TRBJ2-7; 10 bases agree with TRBD1. Looked up from germline, CDR1 is SGHRS and CDR2 is YFSETQ. This CDR3 has 14 amino acids. V shed 6 bases and J 3 bases; nucleotides not matched to a gene: 6. The CDR3 here is CASKPGTGVYEQYF. CDR3 in DNA: TGCGCCAGCAAACCCGGGACAGGGGTCTACGAGCAGTACTTC.

This clonotype has a handful of counts. The V gene is TRBV5-1, the J gene TRBJ2-3, with TRBD2 matching over 11 bases. The CDR3 covers 15 residues. The J segment lost 2 bases and the V segment lost 4 bases, leaving 3 bases of the junction unmatched. CDR1 and CDR2 from the germline V gene are SGHRS and YFSETQ. CDR3 coding DNA: TGCGCCAGCAGCCTGACTAGCGGGGCCACAGATACGCAGTATTTT. This codes for CASSLTSGATDTQYF.

Many counts were recorded for this clonotype. V and J are TRBV7-2 and TRBJ2-5, with D uncertain. The V gene's germline CDR1 is SGHTA and CDR2 FQGNSA. Trimming pared 1 base from V and 6 bases from J, leaving 6 bases between. The CDR3 is 12 amino acids. The CDR3 bases are TGTGCCAGCAGCTTAGTCTTGAAGACCCAGTACTTC. Residues: CASSLVLKTQYF.

V usage is TRBV4-2 and J usage is TRBJ2-1; D possibly uses TRBD1 or TRBD2 (5 bases each). CDR1 and CDR2 (germline): LGHNA, YNFKEQ. The CDR3 totals 16 residues. V was pared by 0 bases and J by 2 bases, with 11 bases between. CDR3 sequence reads: CASSQDKLGAYNEQFF. The CDR3 DNA is TGTGCCAGCAGCCAAGATAAACTAGGGGCCTACAATGAGCAGTTCTTC.

This clonotype showed up just a few times. The V and J genes are TRBV5-1 and TRBJ2-5; D may be TRBD1 (5 bases). V was cut by 0 bases and J by 2 bases, with 11 bases left in between. The CDR3 loop spans 15 amino acids. Germline CDR1 SGHRS, CDR2 YFSETQ. This chain's CDR3 is CASSLAPGLQETQYF. DNA of the CDR3: TGCGCCAGCAGCTTGGCCCCAGGGTTACAAGAGACCCAGTACTTC.

The chain combines TRBV20-1 with TRBJ2-3, with D perhaps given as TRBD1 or TRBD2 (6 bases each). There are 17 residues in the CDR3. CDR1 DFQATT and CDR2 SNEGSKA come from the germline V gene (reference sequence). The V end lost 7 bases, the J end lost 0 bases, and 23 bases lay between the germline ends. The CDR3 is CSVRGARVSDSTDTQYF. DNA of the CDR3: TGCAGTGTAAGGGGGGCGAGGGTATCCGATAGCACAGATACGCAGTATTTT.

This chain joins TRBV20-1 and TRBJ1-2; D not certain. Germline CDR1 reads DFQATT; CDR2 reads SNEGSKA (reference sequence). The CDR3 contains 14 residues. The V end was cut by 0 bases, the J end by 2 bases, with 10 bases between. The CDR3 reads CSARDAVGNYGYTF. The CDR3 region has the DNA TGCAGTGCTAGAGATGCGGTGGGAAACTATGGCTACACCTTC.

The chain is built from TRBV19 and TRBJ1-5, with D unresolved. CDR1 LNHDA and CDR2 SQIVND come from the germline V gene (reference sequence). The CDR3 is made up of 15 amino acids. Between the trimmed V and J ends, which lost 2 bases and 6 bases, there was a span of 14 bases. The CDR3, as DNA: TGTGCCAGTAGTATAATCCGGGGAGCGATTCAGCCCCAGCATTTT. It codes for CASSIIRGAIQPQHF.

This chain joins TRBV11-2 and TRBJ1-4, with TRBD1 identical over 8 bases. CDR1 is SGHAT and CDR2 is FQNNGV in the germline V gene. The V and J ends lost 1 base and 8 bases, in that order; junction bases with no gene match: 9. The CDR3 has 16 amino acids. The CDR3 loop reads CASSLGPQGAREKLFF. DNA of the CDR3: TGTGCCAGCAGCTTAGGACCTCAGGGGGCGCGAGAAAAACTGTTTTTT.

This clonotype was picked up a small number of times. Here the CDR3 DNA reads TGTGCCAGCTCACCCCGACGGGCCGGACACAATGAGCAGTTCTTC. It specifies CASSPRRAGHNEQFF. V and J are TRBV18 and TRBJ2-1; D gene unclear. V was trimmed by 3 bases and J by 5 bases, leaving 14 bases between them. CDR1 is KGHSH, CDR2 LQKENI, per germline. The CDR3 contains 15 residues.

This clonotype was observed a handful of times. The chain carries TRBV15 and TRBJ2-3; no firm D call. The CDR3 spans 14 residues. Germline V gene data show CDR1 as LNHNV and CDR2 as YYDKDF (reference sequence). V lost 1 base to trimming and J lost 4 bases, with 9 bases between them. CDR3 DNA sequence: TGTGCCACCAGCAGAGTCGATCGTGCAGATACGCAGTATTTT. This gives the protein CATSRVDRADTQYF.

The chain recombines TRBV12-3 or TRBV12-4 with TRBJ1-2; 7 bases align to TRBD1. The junction had 12 bases not matched to a gene; V was cut back by 6 bases and J by 8 bases. This CDR3 contains 14 residues. CDR3 sequence: CASSLLKGAGGYTF. The DNA of the CDR3 is TGTGCCAGCAGCCTACTTAAGGGGGCAGGGGGCTACACCTTC.

This clonotype was counted at least ten times. This chain joins TRBV2 and TRBJ2-1; D is uncertain. Deletions cut 4 bases from V and 0 bases from J, with 7 bases between. The CDR3 has 14 residues. Germline V gives CDR1 SNHLY, CDR2 FYNNEI. CDR3 region: CASSARSSYNEQFF. CDR3 nucleotide sequence: TGTGCCAGCAGTGCTAGGAGCTCCTACAATGAGCAGTTCTTC.

This clonotype came up a few times. The J gene is TRBJ2-7, the V gene TRBV5-1; 7 nucleotides line up with TRBD2. CDR3 length: 15 residues. Germline V gene lookup returns CDR1 SGHRS and CDR2 YFSETQ. V gave up 7 bases and J gave up 6 bases; unmatched junction bases: 16. CDR3 sequence (DNA): TGCGCCAGCTCCCCTGGGGCGACTAGCACAACCGAGCAGTACTTC. This gives the protein CASSPGATSTTEQYF.

The chain has TRBV4-2 and TRBJ1-2; D is perhaps TRBD1 (5 bases). V lost 0 bases and J lost 2, with 13 bases in between. Germline CDR1 LGHNA, CDR2 YNFKEQ. This CDR3 spans 16 amino acids. CDR3: CASSQDPGRENYGYTF. CDR3 nucleotides: TGTGCCAGCAGCCAAGATCCAGGGAGGGAAAACTATGGCTACACCTTC.

This clonotype was counted a few times. The chain is built from TRBV4-1 and TRBJ2-7; 8 nucleotides align to TRBD1. Germline loops: CDR1 MGHRA, CDR2 YSYEKL. V lost 4 bases to trimming and J lost 2 bases; unmatched junction nucleotides: 10. The CDR3 runs 16 residues. The CDR3 protein is CASSLRLGQGAYEQYF. The CDR3 nucleotides read TGCGCCAGCAGCCTCCGCCTTGGACAGGGTGCCTACGAGCAGTACTTC.

The V call is TRBV28, the J call TRBJ1-4; D is unclear. Per germline, CDR1 MDHEN and CDR2 SYDVKM. This CDR3 has 13 residues. Between the trimmed V and J ends, which lost 2 bases and 7 bases, there was a span of 8 bases. This CDR3 reads CASSLGRVEKLFF. In DNA, the CDR3 is TGTGCCAGCAGTTTAGGCCGGGTTGAAAAACTGTTTTTT.

This chain connects TRBV15 to TRBJ1-3, with 9 positions matching TRBD1. Trimming cost V 3 bases and J 2 bases; bases outside gene matches: 5. Germline V gene sequence: CDR1 LNHNV, CDR2 YYDKDF (reference sequence). This CDR3 has 16 residues. CDR3 sequence (DNA): TGTGCCACCAGCAGGTTCAGACAGGGGGCTGGAAACACCATATATTTT. It codes for CATSRFRQGAGNTIYF.

This chain joins TRBV12-3 or TRBV12-4 and TRBJ2-1; D perhaps matches TRBD2 (5 bases). The CDR3 is made up of 15 amino acids. With 5 bases removed from V and 4 bases from J, the gap between germline ends came to 15 bases. CDR3 residues: CASSKGVRLYNEQFF. The CDR3 bases are TGTGCCAGCAGTAAGGGAGTTCGCCTTTACAATGAGCAGTTCTTC.

Regarding this clonotype: One end of the junction varies from germline; a read error may be responsible. DNA of the CDR3: TGTGCCGGCAGTACCTCGGGGGGCACTGAAGCTTTCTTT. Amino acids: CAGSTSGGTEAFF. V gene TRBV27 combines with J gene TRBJ1-1, with a weak D call TRBD1 (5 bases). CDR1 MNHEY and CDR2 SMNVEV come from the germline V gene (reference sequence). The CDR3 loop spans 13 amino acids.

The chain employs TRBV10-3 and TRBJ1-1; 9 nucleotides align to TRBD1. Unmatched junction bases numbered 4, after V lost 6 bases and J lost 8 bases. The germline V gene encodes CDR1 ENHRY and CDR2 SYGVKD. CDR3 length equals 12 residues. CDR3 loop: CAISQDRGEAFF. In DNA form, the CDR3 reads TGTGCCATCAGCCAGGACAGGGGAGAAGCTTTCTTT.

This chain connects TRBV6-1 to TRBJ2-7; D tentatively reads TRBD1 or TRBD2 (5 bases each). CDR1 MNHNS and CDR2 SASEGT come from the germline V gene. CDR3 length: 13 residues. Trimming removed 3 bases at V and 7 bases at J, with 13 bases between. The CDR3 region has the DNA TGTGCCAGCAGTGAGGGGACCACCAATGAGCAGTACTTC. This translates into CASSEGTTNEQYF.